These 9 T cell receptor beta chains share one sample of origin, sequenced in a study of T cell repertoires in cytomegalovirus infection. TCRdb ran MiXCR on the reads and lists one entry per CDR3 protein. This table has roughly 500,000 distinct CDR3 sequences, approximately 15% appearing once. Sequencing was carried out using CD8+ T cells from PBMCs. The origin of the receptors is a human donor in good health (CMV status not recorded). Some clones in this sample may be carry-over from other donors' samples.

In its sample, this clonotype was seen many times. The chain recombines TRBV23-1 with TRBJ2-2, with 10 bases identical to TRBD1. TRBV23-1 is an ORF; its function is uncertain. J was trimmed by 1 base and V by 2 bases; bases with no gene match: 7. The CDR3 contains 18 residues. This CDR3 is CASSQASRDRGNTGELFF. The CDR3 DNA reads TGCGCCAGCAGTCAAGCCTCACGGGACAGGGGGAACACCGGGGAGCTGTTTTTT.

This clonotype showed up many times. The chain carries TRBV14 and TRBJ1-1; 8 bases line up with TRBD1. The CDR3 spans 16 residues. J was trimmed by 1 base and V by 1 base; bases with no gene match: 5. Germline V gene data show CDR1 as SGHDN and CDR2 as FVKESK. The CDR3 here is CASSQVTGTGNTEAFF. In DNA, the CDR3 is TGTGCCAGCAGCCAAGTTACCGGGACAGGGAACACTGAAGCTTTCTTT.

Many counts were recorded for this clonotype. This chain uses TRBV7-9 with TRBJ2-7; weak D call: TRBD2 (5 bases). This CDR3 is built from 14 residues. V lost 3 bases and J 3 bases, leaving 12 bases between the germline ends. Germline V CDR1 and CDR2: SEHNR, FQNEAQ (reference sequence). CDR3 protein: CASSFNSGDYEQYF. The CDR3 DNA reads as TGTGCCAGCAGCTTCAACAGCGGAGACTACGAGCAGTACTTC.

J is TRBJ1-1 and V is TRBV27; a weak D match, TRBD1 (6 bases). CDR3 length: 15 amino acids. The germline V and J ends were trimmed by 3 bases and 1 base, with 12 bases remaining between them. Looked up from germline, CDR1 is MNHEY and CDR2 is SMNVEV (reference sequence). Written as DNA, the CDR3 is TGTGCCAGCAGTTTCGGGACAACGGAGAACACTGAAGCTTTCTTT. It translates to CASSFGTTENTEAFF.

V and J are TRBV6-5 and TRBJ1-2; D unresolved. The CDR3 consists of 13 residues. With 6 bases removed from V and 8 bases from J, the gap between germline ends came to 16 bases. Germline V gene sequence: CDR1 MNHEY, CDR2 SVGAGI. The CDR3 region is CASSHRGNGGYTF. The CDR3 DNA is TGTGCCAGCAGCCACCGGGGTAACGGAGGCTACACCTTC.

The chain uses TRBV3-1 and TRBJ2-3; D possibly corresponds to TRBD2 (6 bases). The CDR3 contains 17 residues. Germline values: CDR1 LGHDT, CDR2 YNNKEL (reference sequence). V was cut by 0 bases and J by 3 bases, with 16 bases left in between. This CDR3 is CASSQDLLAIRTDTQYF. The CDR3 bases are TGTGCCAGCAGCCAAGATTTACTAGCAATTAGGACAGATACGCAGTATTTT.

This clonotype was recorded at least ten times. The chain is built from TRBV6-5 and TRBJ2-1; the D gene is possibly TRBD1 (6 bases). The germline V gene has CDR1 MNHEY and CDR2 SVGAGI. CDR3 length: 16 amino acids. The germline V and J ends were trimmed by 2 bases and 1 base, with 12 bases remaining between them. The CDR3: CASSYTHRESYNEQFF. In DNA, the CDR3 is TGTGCCAGCAGTTACACGCACAGGGAGTCCTACAATGAGCAGTTCTTC.

This clonotype was counted many times. The V call is TRBV7-6, the J call TRBJ1-5; 9 nucleotides agree with TRBD1. This CDR3 comprises 15 residues. Per the germline V gene, CDR1 is SGHVS and CDR2 is FNYEAQ. The V gene end was trimmed by 6 bases and the J gene end by 5 bases; junction bases not matched to a gene: 8. The CDR3 nucleotides are TGTGCCAGCAGTCCGGACAGGGGCTTCGATCAGCCCCAGCATTTT. It specifies CASSPDRGFDQPQHF.

The chain joins TRBV9 to TRBJ2-2; TRBD1 is a possible D gene (6 bases). The CDR3 is 15 residues long. The germline CDR1 and CDR2 sequences are SGDLS and YYNGEE. V lost 2 bases and J 5 bases, leaving 13 bases between the germline ends. DNA for the CDR3: TGTGCCAGCAGCGTTACCCTAGGGGGAACCGGGGAGCTGTTTTTT. This sequence encodes CASSVTLGGTGELFF.